A selection of T cell receptor beta chains follows, all from one sample in a study of T cell responses to AZD1222 COVID-19 vaccine. Sequencing used immunoSEQ multiplex PCR; TCRdb keeps in-frame clones, though not all of them. The sample lists 70,000 to 95,000 clones; roughly 90% were seen once. The sample here was peripheral blood, taken 28 days after the second AZD1222 dose. The source of these receptors is an adult who received the AZD1222 COVID-19 vaccine. The CDR3 runs from the conserved cysteine through the conserved F or W. D genes are given only for firm matches. For some rows the clone size is stated as once, few or many, or as a class when expanded; others skip it.

j_gene: TRBJ1-5
d_gene: .
v_gene: TRBV4-2
abundance: .
CDR3aa: CASSQDRGNQPQHF
CDR3nt: TGTGCCAGCAGCCAAGATCGAGGGAATCAGCCCCAGCATTTT

j_gene: TRBJ2-7
d_gene: TRBD1
v_gene: TRBV27
abundance: .
CDR3aa: CASSSGQSYEQYF
CDR3nt: TGTGCCAGCAGTTCGGGACAGTCCTACGAGCAGTACTTC

j_gene: TRBJ2-7
d_gene: .
v_gene: TRBV13
abundance: .
CDR3aa: CASSLGTPTSYEQYF
CDR3nt: TGTGCCAGCAGCTTAGGTACTCCGACTTCCTACGAGCAGTACTTC

j_gene: TRBJ2-5
d_gene: TRBD2
v_gene: TRBV9
abundance: .
CDR3aa: CASSVAFLAGQETQYF
CDR3nt: TGTGCCAGCAGCGTAGCCTTTCTAGCGGGGCAAGAGACCCAGTACTTC

j_gene: TRBJ1-2
d_gene: .
v_gene: TRBV6-4
abundance: once
CDR3aa: CASSAGANYGYTF
CDR3nt: TGTGCCAGCAGTGCGGGGGCCAACTATGGCTACACCTTC

j_gene: TRBJ1-5
d_gene: .
v_gene: TRBV30
abundance: .
CDR3aa: CAWAVNSNQPQHF
CDR3nt: TGTGCCTGGGCAGTGAATAGCAATCAGCCCCAGCATTTT

j_gene: TRBJ2-7
d_gene: .
v_gene: TRBV4-2
abundance: .
CDR3aa: CASSQGGWIYEQYF
CDR3nt: TGTGCCAGCAGCCAAGGGGGTTGGATCTACGAGCAGTACTTC

j_gene: TRBJ1-3
d_gene: .
v_gene: TRBV7-9
abundance: .
CDR3aa: CASSLQAVLSGNTIYF
CDR3nt: TGTGCCAGCAGCTTGCAGGCAGTTCTATCTGGAAACACCATATATTTT

j_gene: TRBJ2-2
d_gene: .
v_gene: TRBV9
abundance: .
CDR3aa: CASSVEAGQHTGELFF
CDR3nt: TGTGCCAGCAGCGTAGAGGCAGGACAACACACCGGGGAGCTGTTTTTT

j_gene: TRBJ2-1
d_gene: .
v_gene: TRBV5-1
abundance: .
CDR3aa: CASSADSSSYNEQFF
CDR3nt: TGCGCCAGCAGCGCGGACAGCAGCTCCTACAATGAGCAGTTCTTC